The 7 T cell receptor beta chains below come from one sample, sequenced in a study of T cell responses to AZD1222 COVID-19 vaccine. Generated by immunoSEQ multiplex PCR, the TCRdb table keeps only in-frame clones and is missing some. Among about 100,000 clones, about 87% were seen once, and the ten largest hold about 2%. The starting material was peripheral blood, obtained on day 0 of AZD1222 vaccination. These receptors were obtained from an adult in good health.

A few counts support this clone. This CDR3 is also generated by other DNA sequences in the sample. The chain employs TRBV12-3 or TRBV12-4 and TRBJ1-4; D gene unclear. The CDR3 loop spans 11 amino acids. V was pared by 1 base and J by 7 bases, with 1 base between. The CDR3 DNA sequence: TGTGCCAGCAGTTTAGGTGAAAAACTGTTTTTT. As protein: CASSLGEKLFF.

The rearrangement joins TRBV12-3 or TRBV12-4 to TRBJ1-6; TRBD1 is a possible D gene (5 bases). The ends were cut back, 5 bases at V and 8 bases at J, with 10 bases in the middle. CDR3 length: 13 amino acids. CDR3 amino acids: CASSAGAYSPLHF. In nucleotides, the CDR3 is TGTGCCAGCAGTGCCGGGGCCTATTCACCCCTCCACTTT.

This chain links TRBV27 with TRBJ2-7; TRBD1 agrees at 7 bases. The CDR3 spans 15 residues. Unmatched junction bases numbered 7, after V lost 3 bases and J lost 2 bases. Germline CDR1 MNHEY, CDR2 SMNVEV (reference sequence). In nucleotides, the CDR3 is TGTGCCAGCAGTTTGGGACAGTCCGAAGCCTACGAGCAGTACTTC. This encodes CASSLGQSEAYEQYF.

The chain has TRBV5-8 and TRBJ2-7; 8 nucleotides line up with TRBD2. The CDR3 sequence is 15 residues long. Germline assignment: CDR1 SGHTS and CDR2 YDEGEE. The V and J ends lost 4 bases and 5 bases, in that order; junction bases with no gene match: 11. The CDR3 DNA follows: TGTGCCAGCAGCCACAAGGCGGGAGGTCCTAACGAGCAGTACTTC. The encoded protein is CASSHKAGGPNEQYF.

V usage is TRBV7-2 and J usage is TRBJ1-1, with a weak D call TRBD1 (5 bases). Germline lookup yields CDR1 SGHTA and CDR2 FQGNSA. CDR3 size: 12 residues. The V end lost 3 bases, the J end lost 11 bases, and 13 bases lay between the germline ends. In nucleotides, the CDR3 is TGTGCCAGCAGCTTTACAGGAGCGGAGGCTTTCTTT. As protein: CASSFTGAEAFF.

CDR3: CAWKVYQETQYF. The CDR3 DNA follows: TGTGCCTGGAAGGTGTACCAAGAGACCCAGTACTTC. The chain is built from TRBV30 and TRBJ2-5, with no clear D. The germline gives CDR1 GTSNPN, CDR2 SVGIG (reference sequence). The CDR3 has 12 residues. The V gene lost 4 bases and the J gene lost 0 bases, with 6 bases spanning the gap.

This clone was recorded once. V usage is TRBV7-3 and J usage is TRBJ2-1; the D gene is possibly TRBD2 (6 bases). This CDR3 has 14 amino acids. The V gene lost 5 bases and the J gene lost 5 bases, with 13 bases spanning the gap. Germline CDR1 SGHTA, CDR2 FQGTGA. The CDR3 is CASSLTGRHNEQFF. CDR3 bases: TGTGCCAGCAGCCTTACCGGGAGACACAATGAGCAGTTCTTC.